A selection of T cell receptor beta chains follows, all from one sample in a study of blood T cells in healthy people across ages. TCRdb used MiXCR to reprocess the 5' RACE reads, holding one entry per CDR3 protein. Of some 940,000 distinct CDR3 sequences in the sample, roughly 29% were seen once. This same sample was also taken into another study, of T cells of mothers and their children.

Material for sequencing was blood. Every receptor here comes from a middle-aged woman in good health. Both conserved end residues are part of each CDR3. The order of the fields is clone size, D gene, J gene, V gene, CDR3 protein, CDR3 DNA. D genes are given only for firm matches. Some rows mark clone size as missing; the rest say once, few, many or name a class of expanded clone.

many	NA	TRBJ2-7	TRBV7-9	CASSSYRNNYEQYF	TGTGCCAGCAGCTCCTACAGGAATAACTACGAGCAGTACTTC
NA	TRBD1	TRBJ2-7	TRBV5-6	CASSPPPGQGSYEQYF	TGTGCCAGCAGCCCCCCTCCGGGACAGGGGAGCTACGAGCAGTACTTC
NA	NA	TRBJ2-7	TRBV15	CATSISHEQYF	TGTGCCACCAGCATCTCCCACGAGCAGTACTTC
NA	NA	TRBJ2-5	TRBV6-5	CASSYSPVQETQYF	TGTGCCAGCAGTTACTCTCCAGTACAAGAGACCCAGTACTTC
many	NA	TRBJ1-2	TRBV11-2	CASSPEDGGPYGYTF	TGTGCCAGCAGCCCCGAAGATGGAGGTCCCTATGGCTACACCTTC
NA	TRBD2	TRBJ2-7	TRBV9	CASSPREGPVYEQYF	TGTGCCAGCAGCCCTCGGGAGGGTCCCGTCTACGAGCAGTACTTC
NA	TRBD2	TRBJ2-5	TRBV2	CASSPLPGTSLQETQYF	TGTGCCAGCAGCCCCCTTCCCGGGACTAGCCTCCAAGAGACCCAGTACTTC
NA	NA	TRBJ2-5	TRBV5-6	CASSTPAYKDEETQYF	TGTGCCAGCAGCACCCCGGCCTACAAGGACGAAGAGACCCAGTACTTC
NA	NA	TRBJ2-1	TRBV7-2	CASSPSVSPSYNEQFF	TGTGCCAGCAGCCCCTCCGTTTCCCCCTCCTACAATGAGCAGTTCTTC
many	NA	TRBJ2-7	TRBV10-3	CAIRKTQNYEQYF	TGTGCCATCAGGAAGACTCAGAACTACGAGCAGTACTTC
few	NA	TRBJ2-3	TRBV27	CASLAGGASADTQYF	TGTGCCAGCCTCGCGGGCGGAGCTAGCGCAGATACGCAGTATTTT
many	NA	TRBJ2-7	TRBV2	CASSVMSSYEQYF	TGTGCCAGCAGTGTCATGAGCTCCTACGAGCAGTACTTC
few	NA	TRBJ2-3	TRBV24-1	CATSDPTPRGLETDTQYF	TGTGCCACCAGTGACCCCACTCCGCGCGGACTGGAAACAGATACGCAGTATTTT
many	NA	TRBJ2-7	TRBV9	CASSVGQGGFYEQYF	TGTGCCAGCAGCGTAGGCCAGGGGGGATTCTACGAGCAGTACTTC
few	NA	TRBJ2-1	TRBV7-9	CASSLPPPATYNEQFF	TGTGCCAGCAGCTTACCACCCCCTGCGACGTACAATGAGCAGTTCTTC
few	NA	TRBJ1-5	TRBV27	CASRQGISNQPQHF	TGTGCCAGCAGACAGGGAATTAGCAATCAGCCCCAGCATTTT
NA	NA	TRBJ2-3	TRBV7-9	CASSFSLASSTDTQYF	TGTGCCAGCAGCTTTTCCCTCGCGTCGAGCACAGATACGCAGTATTTT